These T cell receptor beta chains were read from a single sample in a study of post-analysis software for immune sequencing data. One entry per CDR3 protein results from TCRdb running MiXCR on the PCR reads. This repertoire shows hundreds of thousands of distinct CDR3 sequences, 44% found once; its top ten account for under 2%. Material: blood. These TCRs come from a girl aged 5-17 years with multiple sclerosis. Each CDR3 is given with its conserved first and last residue. A D gene is named only where the DNA matches it firmly.

d_call: TRBD2
cdr3_length: 13
v_call: TRBV12-3/TRBV12-4
j_call: NA
cdr3_aa: CASKGGPVYEQYF

d_call: TRBD1
cdr3_length: 15
v_call: TRBV5-5
j_call: TRBJ1-2
cdr3_aa: CASSLSTGESYGYTF

d_call: NA
cdr3_length: 14
v_call: TRBV12-3/TRBV12-4
j_call: NA
cdr3_aa: CASSLVARAYEQYF

d_call: TRBD2
cdr3_length: 15
v_call: TRBV12-3/TRBV12-4
j_call: TRBJ2-7
cdr3_aa: CASSFPSGHSYEQYF

d_call: NA
cdr3_length: 15
v_call: TRBV3-1
j_call: TRBJ2-4
cdr3_aa: CASSQEFEQGNIQYF

d_call: TRBD1
cdr3_length: 13
v_call: TRBV24-1
j_call: TRBJ1-1
cdr3_aa: CATTGQGGTEAFF

d_call: TRBD1
cdr3_length: 15
v_call: TRBV12-3/TRBV12-4
j_call: TRBJ1-6
cdr3_aa: CASSLQGALDSPLHF

d_call: TRBD2
cdr3_length: 14
v_call: TRBV29-1
j_call: TRBJ2-5
cdr3_aa: CSVSSRTGGETQYF

d_call: NA
cdr3_length: 16
v_call: TRBV10-3
j_call: TRBJ1-2
cdr3_aa: CAISESRGSPNYGYTF

d_call: NA
cdr3_length: 12
v_call: TRBV25-1
j_call: TRBJ2-5
cdr3_aa: CASEPDQETQYF

d_call: TRBD1
cdr3_length: 15
v_call: TRBV5-1
j_call: TRBJ2-3
cdr3_aa: CASSSPDRGTDTQYF

d_call: TRBD2
cdr3_length: 14
v_call: TRBV25-1
j_call: TRBJ2-1
cdr3_aa: CASKEAGGVGEQFF

d_call: TRBD2
cdr3_length: 16
v_call: TRBV6-5
j_call: TRBJ2-1
cdr3_aa: CASRLTSGRSYNEQFF

d_call: NA
cdr3_length: 12
v_call: TRBV10-3
j_call: TRBJ1-2
cdr3_aa: CAISTKSYGYTF

d_call: NA
cdr3_length: 16
v_call: TRBV12-3/TRBV12-4
j_call: TRBJ2-3
cdr3_aa: CASSPHGGRVGDTQYF

d_call: TRBD1
cdr3_length: 14
v_call: TRBV5-1
j_call: TRBJ1-1
cdr3_aa: CASSWTGANTEAFF

d_call: TRBD2
cdr3_length: 14
v_call: TRBV6-1
j_call: TRBJ2-1
cdr3_aa: CASSPSGGVSEQFF

d_call: NA
cdr3_length: 16
v_call: TRBV10-3
j_call: TRBJ1-1
cdr3_aa: CAISENGTDQDTEAFF

d_call: NA
cdr3_length: 14
v_call: TRBV11-3
j_call: TRBJ1-1
cdr3_aa: CASSVDVVLSEAFF

d_call: NA
cdr3_length: 14
v_call: TRBV11-3
j_call: TRBJ2-1
cdr3_aa: CASSLATGSLEQFF

d_call: NA
cdr3_length: 14
v_call: TRBV12-3/TRBV12-4
j_call: TRBJ2-3
cdr3_aa: CASSPAWGRDTQYF

d_call: NA
cdr3_length: 14
v_call: TRBV27
j_call: TRBJ2-7
cdr3_aa: CASSAGTNIGEQYF

d_call: NA
cdr3_length: 13
v_call: TRBV11-1
j_call: TRBJ2-7
cdr3_aa: CASSLAHGYEQYF

d_call: NA
cdr3_length: 12
v_call: TRBV7-9
j_call: TRBJ2-1
cdr3_aa: CASSLEGSAQFF

d_call: TRBD2
cdr3_length: 15
v_call: TRBV29-1
j_call: TRBJ2-7
cdr3_aa: CSVELASGDSYEQYF

d_call: NA
cdr3_length: 15
v_call: TRBV12-3/TRBV12-4
j_call: TRBJ2-7
cdr3_aa: CASSFSGVGFYEQYF

d_call: NA
cdr3_length: 16
v_call: TRBV3-1
j_call: TRBJ2-1
cdr3_aa: CASSQDIVTDHNEQFF

d_call: TRBD1
cdr3_length: 14
v_call: TRBV9
j_call: TRBJ1-2
cdr3_aa: CASSVETGNYGYTF

d_call: NA
cdr3_length: 12
v_call: TRBV12-3/TRBV12-4
j_call: TRBJ2-3
cdr3_aa: CASSLDTDAQYF

d_call: TRBD1
cdr3_length: 15
v_call: TRBV6-5
j_call: TRBJ1-2
cdr3_aa: CASSYTGQGPHGYTF

d_call: NA
cdr3_length: 12
v_call: TRBV7-3
j_call: TRBJ1-1
cdr3_aa: CASSPGRAEAFF

d_call: NA
cdr3_length: 14
v_call: TRBV4-1
j_call: TRBJ1-5
cdr3_aa: CASSQEKGLGPQHF

d_call: TRBD1
cdr3_length: 13
v_call: TRBV11-2
j_call: TRBJ2-1
cdr3_aa: CASSRDRGHEQFF